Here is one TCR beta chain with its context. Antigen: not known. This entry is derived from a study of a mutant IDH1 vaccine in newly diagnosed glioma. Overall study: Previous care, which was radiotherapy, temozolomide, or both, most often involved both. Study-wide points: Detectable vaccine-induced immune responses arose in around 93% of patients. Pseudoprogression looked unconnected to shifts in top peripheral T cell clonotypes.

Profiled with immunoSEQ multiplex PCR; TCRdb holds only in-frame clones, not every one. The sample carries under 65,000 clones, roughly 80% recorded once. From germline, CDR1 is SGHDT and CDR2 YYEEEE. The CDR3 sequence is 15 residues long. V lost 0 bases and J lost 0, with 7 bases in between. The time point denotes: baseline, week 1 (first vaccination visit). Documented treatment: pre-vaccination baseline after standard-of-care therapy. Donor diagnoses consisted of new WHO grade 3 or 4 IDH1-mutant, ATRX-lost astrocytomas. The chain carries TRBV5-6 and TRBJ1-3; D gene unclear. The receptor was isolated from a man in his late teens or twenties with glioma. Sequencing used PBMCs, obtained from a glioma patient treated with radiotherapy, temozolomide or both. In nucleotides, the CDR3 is TGTGCCAGCAGCTTGGTTACGAGCTCTGGAAACACCATATATTTT. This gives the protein CASSLVTSSGNTIYF.